This T cell receptor (beta chain) was identified during a study of blood T cell repertoires in COVID-19. Turning to the study itself: Specimens from acute and convalescent COVID-19 originated in the United States, Italy and Spain. PBMCs, B-cell-depleted T cells, or T cells provided the cDNA or gDNA that made up the material.

The CDR3 loop spans 14 amino acids. Trimming took 2 bases from V and 5 from J, leaving 12 bases between them. The germline CDR1 and CDR2 sequences are SGHAT and FQNNGV. As handled by the study authors: Counts of nucleated cells, estimated from reference gene primer amplification, were obtained. This table comes from immunoSEQ multiplex PCR, and its TCRdb copy is limited to in-frame clones, with some not included. V and J calls and clone size are those listed in that table; D and trimming were worked out from the DNA. Of fewer than 80,000 clones detected, around 89% appear once; the ten largest clones hold approximately 19%.

This clonotype originated in a human donor in a cohort sampled during active COVID-19. Sequencing was done on a sample of peripheral blood. The rearrangement links TRBV11-2 to TRBJ2-5; D uncertain. The CDR3 region has the DNA TGTGCCAGCAGCTTAACGAGCATCTCGGAGACCCAGTACTTC. Residues: CASSLTSISETQYF.